The 23 T cell receptor beta chains below were found in one sample sequenced in a study of T cell changes during pregnancy in multiple sclerosis (dated by TCRdb to the late 2010s). The library came from the immunoSEQ multiplex PCR assay. Here the immuneACCESS table is served through TCRdb, limited to in-frame sequences with V and J called. Missing clones are a known gap in these copies; in checked studies unresolved V genes cover under half, and the rest lacks a known reason. The sample table records 64,000 or so clones; approximately 90% of these occur just once. The biggest ten clones account for approximately 2.2% of the sample. The sample in question was peripheral blood, obtained in the first trimester of pregnancy. All receptors come from a female donor with multiple sclerosis, enrolled in a pregnancy study.

This chain uses TRBV2 with TRBJ2-5; the match to TRBD2 covers 12 bases. With 8 bases clipped from V and 5 bases from J, the junction kept 12 bases outside the gene matches. Germline loops: CDR1 SNHLY, CDR2 FYNNEI. The CDR3 spans 16 residues. CDR3 bases: TGTGCCAGCCGACTAGCGGGAGTGACCCCCCAGGAGACCCAGTACTTC. Its translation: CASRLAGVTPQETQYF.

The V call is TRBV4-3, the J call TRBJ2-2; no firm D call. V was cut by 2 bases and J by 1 base, with 5 bases left in between. The CDR3 is made up of 14 amino acids. Germline V gives CDR1 LGHNA, CDR2 YSLEER. In nucleotides, the CDR3 is TGCGCCAGCAGCCAATACGGGAACACCGGGGAGCTGTTTTTT. Its protein product is CASSQYGNTGELFF.

In DNA form, the CDR3 reads TGTGCCAGCAGCCCCGGGGTAGCGGGTATCTCCTACGAGCAGTACTTC. Amino acids: CASSPGVAGISYEQYF. The rearrangement uses TRBV6-6 and TRBJ2-7; 7 bases align to TRBD2. With 6 bases clipped from V and 0 bases from J, the junction kept 11 bases outside the gene matches. CDR3 length equals 16 residues. Germline CDR1 is MNHNY and CDR2 is SVGAGI (reference sequence).

This chain uses TRBV9 with TRBJ1-4; possible D gene TRBD1, 5 bases. The CDR3 covers 15 residues. Trimming took 3 bases from V and 7 from J, leaving 16 bases between them. CDR1 and CDR2 (germline): SGDLS, YYNGEE. The CDR3 loop reads CASSGQGYLGEKLFF. CDR3 DNA sequence: TGTGCCAGCAGCGGTCAGGGTTACTTGGGTGAAAAACTGTTTTTT.

This chain connects TRBV15 to TRBJ2-7; the D gene is possibly TRBD2 (6 bases). With 0 bases removed from V and 2 bases from J, the gap between germline ends came to 11 bases. This CDR3 has 15 amino acids. Looked up from germline, CDR1 is LNHNV and CDR2 is YYDKDF (reference sequence). CDR3 DNA: TGTGCCACCAGCAGAGAATCGGCGGGGACCTACGAGCAGTACTTC. It encodes CATSRESAGTYEQYF. Full variable domain (outside the CDR3, taken from reference TRBV15 and TRBJ2-7): DAMVIQNPRYQVTQFGKPVTLSCSQTLNHNVMYWYQQKSSQAPKLLFHYYDKDFNNEADTPDNFQSRRPNTSFCFLDIRSPGLGDTAMYLCATSRESAGTYEQYFGPGTRLTVT.

This chain connects TRBV9 to TRBJ2-3; D not certain. The germline V gene encodes CDR1 SGDLS and CDR2 YYNGEE. The CDR3 length is 14 residues. With 0 bases removed from V and 4 bases from J, the gap between germline ends came to 9 bases. CDR3 coding DNA: TGTGCCAGCAGCGTAGCACTTAACCCAGATACGCAGTATTTT. Translated: CASSVALNPDTQYF.

This clone was picked up one time. The V call is TRBV5-4, the J call TRBJ2-7, with TRBD1 as a possible D gene (6 bases). Germline CDR1 SGHNT, CDR2 YYREEE (reference sequence). The V and J ends lost 5 bases and 4 bases respectively, with 16 bases between them. The CDR3 runs 14 residues. CDR3: CASRDRDTTYEQYF. The CDR3 DNA reads as TGTGCCAGCAGAGACCGGGACACCACGTACGAGCAGTACTTC.

The V and J genes are TRBV4-3 and TRBJ2-1; TRBD1 aligns across 12 bases. The CDR3 contains 17 residues. V dropped 4 bases and J dropped 9; count of bases not matched to a gene: 13. Looked up from germline, CDR1 is LGHNA and CDR2 is YSLEER. The CDR3 reads CASSRAGGGQGAGEQFF. The CDR3 DNA sequence: TGCGCCAGCAGCCGGGCCGGGGGGGGACAGGGGGCAGGTGAGCAGTTCTTC.

The chain has TRBV5-8 and TRBJ2-3; the D gene is possibly TRBD2 (6 bases). V was pared by 3 bases and J by 2 bases, with 16 bases between. The CDR3 is 16 amino acids. Germline V CDR1 and CDR2: SGHTS, YDEGEE. The CDR3 reads CASSYWAGGITDTQYF. The CDR3 coding sequence is TGTGCCAGCAGCTATTGGGCAGGCGGGATCACAGATACGCAGTATTTT.

This chain connects TRBV19 to TRBJ1-5; the D gene is possibly TRBD1 (5 bases). Trimming pared 4 bases from V and 2 bases from J, leaving 15 bases between. The CDR3 length is 16 residues. The germline V gene has CDR1 LNHDA and CDR2 SQIVND (reference sequence). The CDR3 spells CASSTSGRGGNQPQHF. The CDR3 coding sequence is TGTGCCAGTAGTACCTCTGGAAGGGGTGGCAATCAGCCCCAGCATTTT. The full variable domain, completed using reference TRBV19 and TRBJ1-5, is DGGITQSPKYLFRKEGQNVTLSCEQNLNHDAMYWYRQDPGQGLRLIYYSQIVNDFQKGDIAEGYSVSREKKESFPLTVTSAQKNPTAFYLCASSTSGRGGNQPQHFGDGTRLSIL.

The chain combines TRBV4-3 with TRBJ2-7; possible D gene TRBD1, 6 bases. Germline V lookup: CDR1 LGHNA, CDR2 YSLEER. The CDR3 contains 15 residues. The ends were cut back, 0 bases at V and 3 bases at J, with 12 bases in the middle. CDR3 protein: CASSQEQGHFYEQYF. CDR3 sequence (DNA): TGCGCCAGCAGCCAAGAACAGGGACACTTCTACGAGCAGTACTTC.

V usage is TRBV21-1 and J usage is TRBJ2-7; the table's D call, TRBD2, was not checked against the DNA. TRBV21-1 is marked as a pseudogene. CDR3 length: 20 residues. This CDR3 reads CAMWGPHGRLRSGGTYEQYF. The CDR3 nucleotides are TGTGCCATGTGGGGACCCCACGGACGGCTTCGGTCGGGGGGAACCTACGAGCAGTACTTC.

This clone is a singleton in its sample. The chain links TRBV15 to TRBJ2-7, with D possibly being TRBD2 (6 bases). CDR1 and CDR2 from the germline V gene are LNHNV and YYDKDF (reference sequence). This CDR3 region has 16 residues. The germline V and J ends were trimmed by 0 bases and 7 bases, with 19 bases remaining between them. As DNA, the CDR3 is TGTGCCACCAGCAGAGATCGTACCGGGAGCTACCTTGAGCAGTACTTC. This encodes CATSRDRTGSYLEQYF.

This clone appeared a single time. V gene TRBV5-1 combines with J gene TRBJ2-5; 7 bases line up with TRBD1. With V trimmed by 4 bases and J by 5 bases, 14 bases remained unmatched. CDR1 is SGHRS, CDR2 YFSETQ, per germline. The CDR3 consists of 16 residues. The CDR3 is CASSPKTGNVVETQYF. DNA of the CDR3: TGCGCCAGCAGCCCAAAGACAGGGAATGTCGTGGAGACCCAGTACTTC.

The gene calls are TRBV5-1 and TRBJ1-2; D unclear. This CDR3 spans 13 amino acids. V lost 10 bases, J lost 6 bases, and 19 bases lay in between. CDR1 is SGHRS and CDR2 is YFSETQ in the germline V gene. DNA of the CDR3: TGCGCCTCCCGGTCCTCCGAGGCTCATGGCTACACCTTC. Translation gives CASRSSEAHGYTF.

The chain carries TRBV4-1 and TRBJ2-5; maybe TRBD1 (6 bases). In germline, CDR1 is MGHRA, CDR2 YSYEKL. This CDR3 is built from 18 residues. Trimming took off 4 bases at V and 1 base at J, with 22 bases between the two ends. The CDR3 bases are TGCGCCAGCAGCCTAGGACTTAATCCGGGACAACGCCAAGAGACCCAGTACTTC. This translates into CASSLGLNPGQRQETQYF.

This rearrangement joins TRBV28 to TRBJ2-5; 8 positions agree with TRBD1. CDR1 is MDHEN and CDR2 is SYDVKM in the germline V gene. This CDR3 comprises 14 residues. The V and J ends lost 5 bases and 4 bases, in that order; junction bases with no gene match: 6. The CDR3 nucleotides read TGTGCCAGCAGTCCCCGGACAGGGATAGAGACCCAGTACTTC. Translated: CASSPRTGIETQYF.

V and J are TRBV4-2 and TRBJ1-5; D is ambiguous. This CDR3 contains 15 residues. Trimming removed 0 bases from V and 2 bases from J, with 8 bases in between. Germline lookup yields CDR1 LGHNA and CDR2 YNFKEQ. The CDR3 region is CASSQDPRGNQPQHF. The CDR3 DNA reads as TGTGCCAGCAGCCAAGATCCCCGGGGCAATCAGCCCCAGCATTTT.

The chain has TRBV19 and TRBJ1-5; D unclear. The CDR3 sequence is 13 residues long. In germline, CDR1 is LNHDA, CDR2 SQIVND (reference sequence). V was trimmed by 3 bases and J by 5 bases, leaving 8 bases between them. In DNA, the CDR3 is TGTGCCAGTAGTATTGGAGGGTATCAGCCCCAGCATTTT. Amino acid sequence: CASSIGGYQPQHF.

The chain couples TRBV16 to TRBJ1-2; TRBD1 matches at 9 bases. In germline, CDR1 is KGHSY, CDR2 FQNENV. The CDR3 runs to 15 residues. Trimming cost V 4 bases and J 4 bases; bases outside gene matches: 7. The CDR3 loop is CASSPGQGNIYGYTF. DNA of the CDR3: TGTGCCAGCAGCCCTGGACAGGGGAACATCTATGGCTACACCTTC.

The rearrangement links TRBV7-8 to TRBJ2-5; 10 nucleotides agree with TRBD1. Germline V lookup: CDR1 SGHVS, CDR2 FQNEAQ. The CDR3 sequence is 15 residues long. Unmatched junction bases numbered 9, after V lost 5 bases and J lost 6 bases. DNA for the CDR3: TGTGCCAGCAGCCCCCCGACAGGGGGCCTGAAGACCCAGTACTTC. Translation gives CASSPPTGGLKTQYF.

The rearrangement links TRBV14 to TRBJ2-3; 9 bases agree with TRBD2. V lost 0 bases and J lost 2; bases outside the gene matches: 6. Germline CDR1 reads SGHDN; CDR2 reads FVKESK. This CDR3 is built from 17 residues. The CDR3 here is CASSQDLLAGTTDTQYF. The CDR3 region has the DNA TGTGCCAGCAGCCAAGATTTACTAGCGGGCACCACAGATACGCAGTATTTT.

Remarks on this clone: Lacking the conserved final phenylalanine or tryptophan, this CDR3 likely reflects a read error. Because the CDR3's place on the DNA is in doubt, the DNA is left out and the CDR3 is given as listed by TCRdb. This sequence joins TRBV4-2 and TRBJ2-7; TRBD2 is the table's D call, not checked against the DNA. From its first to its last residue, the CDR3 has 13 amino acids. Germline V lookup: CDR1 LGHNA, CDR2 YNFKEQ. The CDR3 reads CASSQTSGSPPSL.